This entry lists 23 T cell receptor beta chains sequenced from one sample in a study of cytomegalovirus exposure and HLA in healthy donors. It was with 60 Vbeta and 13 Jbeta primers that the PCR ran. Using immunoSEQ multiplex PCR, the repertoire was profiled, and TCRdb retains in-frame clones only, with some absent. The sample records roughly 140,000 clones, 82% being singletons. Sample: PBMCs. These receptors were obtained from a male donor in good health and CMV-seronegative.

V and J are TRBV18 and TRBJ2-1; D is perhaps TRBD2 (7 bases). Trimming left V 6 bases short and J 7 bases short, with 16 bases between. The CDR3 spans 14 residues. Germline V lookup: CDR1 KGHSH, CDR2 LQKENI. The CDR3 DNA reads TGTGCCAGCTCGCAGGGGCGGGAGATAAATGAGCAGTTCTTC. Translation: CASSQGREINEQFF.

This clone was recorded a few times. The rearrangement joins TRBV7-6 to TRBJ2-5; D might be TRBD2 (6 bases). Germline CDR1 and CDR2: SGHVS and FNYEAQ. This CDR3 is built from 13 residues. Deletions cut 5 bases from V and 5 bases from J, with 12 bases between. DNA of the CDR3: TGTGCCAGCAGCCAACGGAGGGGTGAGACCCAGTACTTC. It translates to CASSQRRGETQYF.

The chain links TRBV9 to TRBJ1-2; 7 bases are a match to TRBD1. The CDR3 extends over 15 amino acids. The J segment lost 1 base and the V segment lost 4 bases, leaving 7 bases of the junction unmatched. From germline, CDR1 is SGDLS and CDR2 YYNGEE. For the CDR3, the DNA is TGTGCCAGCAGCCCGACGACAGGGATTAACTATGGCTACACCTTC. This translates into CASSPTTGINYGYTF.

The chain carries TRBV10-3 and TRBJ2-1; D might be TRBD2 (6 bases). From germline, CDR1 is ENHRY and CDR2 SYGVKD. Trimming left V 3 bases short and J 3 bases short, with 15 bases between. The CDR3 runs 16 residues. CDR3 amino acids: CAISDPRRDGYNEQFF. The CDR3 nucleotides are TGTGCCATCAGTGATCCGAGGCGGGATGGCTACAATGAGCAGTTCTTC.

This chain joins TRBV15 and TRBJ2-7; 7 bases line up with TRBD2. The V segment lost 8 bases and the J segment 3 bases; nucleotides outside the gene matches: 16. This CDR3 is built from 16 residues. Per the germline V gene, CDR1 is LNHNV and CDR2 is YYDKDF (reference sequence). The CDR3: CATLPTRLAEFYEQYF. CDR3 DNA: TGTGCCACCTTACCAACACGGCTAGCGGAGTTCTACGAGCAGTACTTC.

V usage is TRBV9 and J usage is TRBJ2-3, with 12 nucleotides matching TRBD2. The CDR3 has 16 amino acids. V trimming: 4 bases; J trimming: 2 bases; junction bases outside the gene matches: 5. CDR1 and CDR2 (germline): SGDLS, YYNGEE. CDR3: CASSPWTSGNTDTQYF. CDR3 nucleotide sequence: TGTGCCAGCAGCCCCTGGACTAGCGGGAACACAGATACGCAGTATTTT. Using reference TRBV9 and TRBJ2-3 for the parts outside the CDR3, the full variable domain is DSGVTQTPKHLITATGQRVTLRCSPRSGDLSVYWYQQSLDQGLQFLIQYYNGEERAKGNILERFSAQQFPDLHSELNLSSLELGDSALYFCASSPWTSGNTDTQYFGPGTRLTVL.

CDR3 region: CSVGPREGTNEKLFF. The CDR3, as DNA: TGCAGCGTTGGCCCCCGGGAAGGAACTAATGAAAAACTGTTTTTT. The J gene is TRBJ1-4, the V gene TRBV29-1; D is uncertain. Per the germline V gene, CDR1 is SQVTM and CDR2 is ANQGSEA. Trimming removed 4 bases from V and 1 base from J, with 13 bases in between. There are 15 residues in the CDR3.

DNA of the CDR3: TGTGCCAGCAGTTCCGCTAGCGACTACGCCTACGAGCAGTACTTC. As protein: CASSSASDYAYEQYF. The chain recombines TRBV11-2 with TRBJ2-5; TRBD2 is a possible D gene (6 bases). The better agreement between TRBJ2-7 and the DNA end casts doubt on the J call. The CDR3 loop spans 15 amino acids. Germline CDR1 SGHAT, CDR2 FQNNGV.

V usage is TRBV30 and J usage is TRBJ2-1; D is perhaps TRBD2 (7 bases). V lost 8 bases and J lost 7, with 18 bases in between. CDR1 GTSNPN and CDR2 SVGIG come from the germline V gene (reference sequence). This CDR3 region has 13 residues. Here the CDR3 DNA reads TGTGCCCGGACGGGGGGCCGCGGGAATGAGCAGTTCTTC. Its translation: CARTGGRGNEQFF.

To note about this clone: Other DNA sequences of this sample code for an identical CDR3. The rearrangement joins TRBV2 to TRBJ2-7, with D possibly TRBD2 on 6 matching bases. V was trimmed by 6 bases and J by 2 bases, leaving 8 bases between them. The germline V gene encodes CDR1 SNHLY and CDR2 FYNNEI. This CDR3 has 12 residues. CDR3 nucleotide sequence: TGTGCCAGCAGCGGGGGTCCCTACGAGCAGTACTTC. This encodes CASSGGPYEQYF.

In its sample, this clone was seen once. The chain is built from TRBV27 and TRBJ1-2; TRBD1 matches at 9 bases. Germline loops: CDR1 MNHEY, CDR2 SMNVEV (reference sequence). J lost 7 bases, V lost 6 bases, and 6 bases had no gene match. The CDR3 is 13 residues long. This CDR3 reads CASSNRQGGGYTF. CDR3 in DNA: TGTGCCAGCAGCAATCGACAGGGGGGTGGCTACACCTTC.

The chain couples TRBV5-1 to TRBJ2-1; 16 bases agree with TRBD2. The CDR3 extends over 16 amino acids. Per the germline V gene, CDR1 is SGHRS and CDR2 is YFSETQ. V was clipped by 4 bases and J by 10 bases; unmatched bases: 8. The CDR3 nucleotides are TGCGCCAGCAGCAGCCTCGGGACTAGCGGGAGGGGCGAGCAGTTCTTC. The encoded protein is CASSSLGTSGRGEQFF.

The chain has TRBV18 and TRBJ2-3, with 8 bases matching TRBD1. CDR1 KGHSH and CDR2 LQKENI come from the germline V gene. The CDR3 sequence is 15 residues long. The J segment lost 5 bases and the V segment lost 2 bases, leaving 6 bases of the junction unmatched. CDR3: CASSPYQGAGDTQYF. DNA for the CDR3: TGTGCCAGCTCACCATATCAGGGGGCAGGAGATACGCAGTATTTT.

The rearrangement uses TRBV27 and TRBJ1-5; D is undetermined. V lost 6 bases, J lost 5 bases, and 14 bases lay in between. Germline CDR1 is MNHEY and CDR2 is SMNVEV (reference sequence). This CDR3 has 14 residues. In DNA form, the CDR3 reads TGTGCCAGCAGCCCCACTTTGTTCGATCAGCCCCAGCATTTT. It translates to CASSPTLFDQPQHF.

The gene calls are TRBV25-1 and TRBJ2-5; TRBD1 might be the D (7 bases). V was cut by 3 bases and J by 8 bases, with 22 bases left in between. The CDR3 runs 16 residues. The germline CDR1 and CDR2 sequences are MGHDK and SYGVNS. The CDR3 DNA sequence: TGTGCCAGCAGTGATTCCCCTTGGAGGGGGCTATTAACCCAGTACTTC. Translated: CASSDSPWRGLLTQYF.

CDR3 loop: CASKASEYQETQYF. The CDR3 coding sequence is TGTGCCAGCAAGGCTAGCGAGTACCAAGAGACCCAGTACTTC. J is TRBJ2-5 and V is TRBV6-5; the D gene is possibly TRBD2 (6 bases). V lost 7 bases to trimming and J lost 0 bases, with 12 bases between them. CDR1 MNHEY and CDR2 SVGAGI come from the germline V gene. This CDR3 has 14 residues.

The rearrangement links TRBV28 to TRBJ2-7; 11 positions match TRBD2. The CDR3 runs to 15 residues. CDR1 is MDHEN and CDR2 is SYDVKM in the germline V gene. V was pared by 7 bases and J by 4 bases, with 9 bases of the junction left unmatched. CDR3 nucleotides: TGTGCCAGCACCGCGACTACTAGCGGGAGTTACGAGCAGTACTTC. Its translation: CASTATTSGSYEQYF.

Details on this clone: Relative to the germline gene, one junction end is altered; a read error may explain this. The CDR3 sequence is CASSHRPGDYVQYF. CDR3 nucleotide sequence: TGCGCCAGCAGCCACCGACCGGGAGATTACGTGCAGTACTTC. This sequence joins TRBV4-3 and TRBJ2-7; possibly TRBD2 for D (6 bases). The CDR3 covers 14 residues. Germline V gene sequence: CDR1 LGHNA, CDR2 YSLEER.

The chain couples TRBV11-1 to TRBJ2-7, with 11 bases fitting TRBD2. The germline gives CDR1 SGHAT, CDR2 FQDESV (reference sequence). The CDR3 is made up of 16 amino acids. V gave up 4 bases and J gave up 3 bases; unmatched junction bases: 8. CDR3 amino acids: CASSSPLAGEVYEQYF. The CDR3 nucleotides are TGTGCCAGCAGCTCACCACTAGCGGGAGAGGTCTACGAGCAGTACTTC.

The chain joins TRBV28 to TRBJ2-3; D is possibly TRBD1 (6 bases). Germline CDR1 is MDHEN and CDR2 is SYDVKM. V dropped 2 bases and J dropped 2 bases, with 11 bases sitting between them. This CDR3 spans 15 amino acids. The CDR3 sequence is CASSLGAGDTDTQYF. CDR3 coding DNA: TGTGCCAGCAGTTTAGGGGCAGGGGACACAGATACGCAGTATTTT.

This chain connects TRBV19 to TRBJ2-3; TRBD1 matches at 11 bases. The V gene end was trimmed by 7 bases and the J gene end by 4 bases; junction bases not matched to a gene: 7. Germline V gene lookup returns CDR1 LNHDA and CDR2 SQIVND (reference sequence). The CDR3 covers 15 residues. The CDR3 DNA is TGTGCCAGTAACATCGGGGACAGGGGGTCAGATACGCAGTATTTT. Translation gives CASNIGDRGSDTQYF.

CDR3 in DNA: TGTGCCAGCACTCCTAGCGGGCATACCGGGGAGCTGTTTTTT. As protein: CASTPSGHTGELFF. The chain links TRBV6-5 to TRBJ2-2, with 8 positions matching TRBD2. Trimming took 7 bases from V and 5 from J; bases not matched to a gene: 6. The CDR3 has 14 amino acids. Germline loops: CDR1 MNHEY, CDR2 SVGAGI.

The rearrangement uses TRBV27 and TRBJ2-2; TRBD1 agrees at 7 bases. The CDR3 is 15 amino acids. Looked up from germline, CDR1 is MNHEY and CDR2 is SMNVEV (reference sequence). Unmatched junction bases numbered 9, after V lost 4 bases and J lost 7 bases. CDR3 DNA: TGTGCCAGCAGTTCCGGGACAGTTAATTTCGGGGAGCTGTTTTTT. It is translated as CASSSGTVNFGELFF.